This paragraph covers one T cell receptor beta chain sequence. Its specific antigen is unknown. One base away there is no much larger clone; base qualities are not given. The collaborating institutions used their own protocols to collect whole blood in K2EDTA tubes. For TCRbeta analysis, collaborator samples were shipped as frozen whole blood, as isolated PBMCs, or as DNA extracted from either sample type. From the germline V gene (reference sequence), CDR1 is SEHNR and CDR2 is FQNEAQ. V drops 5 bases and J drops 7 bases, leaving 9 bases in between. From its cysteine to its phenylalanine, the CDR3 spans 13 amino acids. Just the 39-base CDR3 DNA is kept, in frame starting at base 1. TCRbeta CDR3 regions were amplified from genomic DNA by means of the immunoSEQ Assay, a bias-controlled multiplex PCR. Processing in the source paper ran as follows. The number of nucleated cells in each sample was estimated from the amplification of reference gene primers within the assay. Sequence reads were collapsed and filtered to measure the absolute abundance of every unique TCRbeta CDR3 rearrangement. For each sample, productive Simpson clonality was calculated by taking the square root of Simpson's diversity index across productive rearrangements. The table comes from immuneACCESS by way of TCRdb, which keeps in-frame sequences with V and J called. Part of the clones is missing from these tables; in studies checked, under half for an unresolved V gene and the rest for unknown reasons. D and trimming come from the DNA, and the V and J calls and clone size come from that table. This sample gives about 120,000 clones in total; about 86% of them show up just once. Together, the top ten hold about 1% of the sample.

The data belong to a study of blood T cell repertoires in COVID-19 (dated by TCRdb to 2020 to 2021). With respect to the entire study: Samples from collaborators originated in the United States, Italy and Spain and spanned both the acute and convalescent phases of COVID-19. Where available, HLA class I and class II types were obtained from metadata supplied by the sample provider rather than from assay-based typing. Subjects who had been exposed to COVID-19, were actively infected with it, or had recovered from it provided the deeply sampled blood TCRbeta repertoires that made up the dataset. The samples were drawn from two sources: the first 160 participants of the ongoing ImmuneRACE study, and 1,200 or so subjects contributed by 6 global collaborators. Sample metadata almost always included a de-identified subject ID, COVID-19 status, age in years and sex. The material from the prospective study consisted of cDNA or gDNA derived from T cells, B-cell-depleted T cells, or PBMCs. The repertoires were released in a freely available public database meant as a resource for research on the immune response to SARS-CoV-2.

Overall results and qualifications from the work: The quantity of clinical and demographic metadata differed by source and by participant and was supplied without curation.

The receptor was isolated from a woman between 50 and 59 years old with active or convalescent COVID-19. Sequenced input: peripheral blood. The receptor chain draws on TRBV7-9 and TRBJ1-6; TRBD1 is a weak D gene call, 5 bases matching. This receptor has the CDR3 CASSSRQNSPLHF. The DNA reads as follows: TGTGCCAGCAGCAGCAGACAGAATTCACCCCTCCACTTT.